The 30 T cell receptor beta chains in this list originate from one sample, sequenced in a study of T cells in tuberculosis. Time point described: new active TB diagnosis, blood taken before or within 7 days of starting treatment. The protocol was immunoSEQ multiplex PCR, while the TCRdb copy is restricted to in-frame clones and leaves out a portion. The table lists over 30,000 clones, approximately 90% of them singletons, with roughly 5% in the top ten. The sample consisted of PBMCs, taken at tuberculosis diagnosis. The origin of the receptors is an adult with tuberculosis.

V gene TRBV10-3 combines with J gene TRBJ1-4, with 9 bases aligning to TRBD1. V lost 6 bases and J lost 1; bases outside the gene matches: 3. Germline CDR1 is ENHRY and CDR2 is SYGVKD. The length of the CDR3 is 15 residues. CDR3 DNA: TGTGCCATCAGGGCGACAGGGGGAACTAATGAAAAACTGTTTTTT. As protein: CAIRATGGTNEKLFF.

The chain joins TRBV5-4 to TRBJ2-5, with 7 positions matching TRBD2. The germline CDR1 and CDR2 sequences are SGHNT and YYREEE (reference sequence). J gave up 5 bases and V 0 bases, and 4 bases lay outside the gene matches. CDR3 size: 14 residues. CDR3 in DNA: TGTGCCAGCAGCTTGGTTCGGGGGGAGGAGACCCAGTACTTC. This translates into CASSLVRGEETQYF.

The chain uses TRBV5-1 and TRBJ2-2, with TRBD1 identical over 8 bases. J lost 4 bases, V lost 2 bases, and 7 bases had no gene match. The CDR3 has 16 residues. CDR1 is SGHRS and CDR2 is YFSETQ in the germline V gene. For the CDR3, the DNA is TGCGCCAGCAGCTTATACGGGACAGGAGCCACCGGGGAGCTGTTTTTT. Translated: CASSLYGTGATGELFF.

The V and J genes are TRBV7-2 and TRBJ2-7; TRBD1 matches at 11 bases. In germline, CDR1 is SGHTA, CDR2 FQGNSA. V shed 6 bases and J 2 bases; nucleotides not matched to a gene: 0. The CDR3 contains 13 residues. The CDR3 protein is CASRGQGAYEQYF. CDR3 sequence (DNA): TGTGCCAGCAGGGGACAGGGGGCCTACGAGCAGTACTTC.

The rearrangement uses TRBV10-3 and TRBJ1-3; unclear D gene. This CDR3 comprises 13 residues. The V gene's germline CDR1 is ENHRY and CDR2 SYGVKD. V was clipped by 7 bases and J by 2 bases, with 9 bases between them. The CDR3 region is CAIITNTGNTIYF. DNA for the CDR3: TGTGCCATCATCACAAATACTGGAAACACCATATATTTT.

The chain combines TRBV19 with TRBJ1-1; 7 positions agree with TRBD1. The CDR3 totals 12 residues. With 8 bases clipped from V and 10 bases from J, the junction kept 10 bases outside the gene matches. CDR1 is LNHDA and CDR2 is SQIVND in the germline V gene (reference sequence). The CDR3 loop reads CASGERQGGAFF. The DNA for the CDR3 is TGTGCCAGTGGTGAACGACAGGGAGGAGCTTTCTTT.

The chain links TRBV7-6 to TRBJ2-2, with a possible D match to TRBD1 (5 bases). Trimming left V 5 bases short and J 8 bases short, with 15 bases between. The germline CDR1 and CDR2 sequences are SGHVS and FNYEAQ. The CDR3 has 14 residues. Written as DNA, the CDR3 is TGTGCCAGCAGCAGAGAGGCCTCAGGGGGGGAGCTGTTTTTT. This translates into CASSREASGGELFF.

The chain uses TRBV5-1 and TRBJ1-2; unclear D gene. CDR1 SGHRS and CDR2 YFSETQ come from the germline V gene. CDR3 length: 12 amino acids. V was clipped by 3 bases and J by 7 bases, with 10 bases between them. The CDR3 sequence: CASSSWAGGYTF. The DNA for the CDR3 is TGCGCCAGCAGCTCTTGGGCTGGTGGCTACACCTTC. Full variable domain (outside the CDR3, taken from reference TRBV5-1 and TRBJ1-2): KAGVTQTPRYLIKTRGQQVTLSCSPISGHRSVSWYQQTPGQGLQFLFEYFSETQRNKGNFPGRFSGRQFSNSRSEMNVSTLELGDSALYLCASSSWAGGYTFGSGTRLTVV.

The J gene is TRBJ2-7, the V gene TRBV7-2; D not resolved. Trimming pared 5 bases from V and 3 bases from J, leaving 5 bases between. The CDR3 is 11 amino acids. CDR1 and CDR2 (germline): SGHTA, FQGNSA. The CDR3 region is CASSLFYEQYF. As DNA, the CDR3 is TGTGCCAGCAGCCTTTTCTACGAGCAGTACTTC.

The genes are TRBV2 and TRBJ1-2; D not resolved. V was pared by 6 bases and J by 7 bases, with 12 bases between. Germline V CDR1 and CDR2: SNHLY, FYNNEI. The CDR3 has 12 amino acids. The CDR3 protein is CASRRVEGGYTF. Written as DNA, the CDR3 is TGTGCCAGCAGGAGGGTTGAAGGTGGCTACACCTTC.

The chain is built from TRBV4-2 and TRBJ2-7; the match to TRBD2 covers 7 bases. V dropped 1 base and J dropped 2; count of bases not matched to a gene: 5. Germline loops: CDR1 LGHNA, CDR2 YNFKEQ. The CDR3 consists of 15 residues. CDR3 protein: CASSQVAGETYEQYF. The CDR3 nucleotides are TGTGCCAGCAGCCAAGTGGCGGGAGAGACCTACGAGCAGTACTTC.

This clone was observed a single time. V and J are TRBV30 and TRBJ1-1; D uncertain. V was cut by 3 bases and J by 3 bases, with 20 bases left in between. Germline V CDR1 and CDR2: GTSNPN, SVGIG (reference sequence). This CDR3 region has 16 residues. CDR3 bases: TGTGCCTGGAGCTCTAGACCGCTCGCCGGGGACACTGAAGCTTTCTTT. The encoded protein is CAWSSRPLAGDTEAFF.

V usage is TRBV6-1 and J usage is TRBJ2-2, with D maybe TRBD1 (6 bases). The CDR3 is 13 residues long. Germline CDR1 and CDR2: MNHNS and SASEGT. CDR3: CAIRGKVNGELFF. For the CDR3, the DNA is TGTGCAATCAGGGGAAAAGTAAACGGGGAGCTGTTTTTT.

The CDR3 reads CASSLGRGIHGYTF. CDR3 coding DNA: TGTGCCAGCAGCTTGGGGCGCGGGATTCATGGCTACACCTTC. V is TRBV5-6 and J is TRBJ1-2; D is uncertain. Germline V gene lookup returns CDR1 SGHDT and CDR2 YYEEEE. Trimming left V 0 bases short and J 6 bases short, with 12 bases between. CDR3 size: 14 residues.

In its sample, this clone was seen a few times. The genes are TRBV6-5 and TRBJ1-2; D is perhaps TRBD1 (6 bases). Germline CDR1 MNHEY, CDR2 SVGAGI. The length of the CDR3 is 14 residues. Trimming removed 6 bases at V and 0 bases at J, with 11 bases between. In nucleotides, the CDR3 is TGTGCCAGCAGACCACAGGGCGCTAACTATGGCTACACCTTC. It translates to CASRPQGANYGYTF.

This clone came up once. The genes are TRBV7-2 and TRBJ1-5; TRBD1 matches at 7 bases. Germline V gene data show CDR1 as SGHTA and CDR2 as FQGNSA. The CDR3 consists of 15 residues. After removal of 3 bases from V and 0 bases from J, the junction contained 2 bases not matched to a gene. DNA of the CDR3: TGTGCCAGCAGCTTGGGGACAGTTAGCAATCAGCCCCAGCATTTT. Translation gives CASSLGTVSNQPQHF.

The chain has TRBV5-1 and TRBJ2-3, with 7 positions matching TRBD2. The CDR3 spans 15 residues. Per germline, CDR1 SGHRS and CDR2 YFSETQ. The V segment lost 2 bases and the J segment 4 bases; nucleotides outside the gene matches: 7. The CDR3 DNA reads as TGCGCCAGCAGCTTCTCCAGCGGGACCCCAGATACGCAGTATTTT. Translation gives CASSFSSGTPDTQYF.

V is TRBV27 and J is TRBJ2-3, with 14 nucleotides matching TRBD2. V lost 5 bases and J lost 1; bases outside the gene matches: 8. CDR1 and CDR2 from the germline V gene are MNHEY and SMNVEV (reference sequence). CDR3 length: 18 residues. The CDR3 loop reads CASSRLAGGPSGTDTQYF. As DNA, the CDR3 is TGTGCCAGCAGTAGACTAGCGGGAGGGCCCTCGGGCACAGATACGCAGTATTTT.

The chain links TRBV2 to TRBJ2-7, with TRBD2 matching 10 bases. Germline CDR1 reads SNHLY; CDR2 reads FYNNEI. V lost 3 bases to trimming and J lost 2 bases; unmatched junction nucleotides: 7. The CDR3 has 16 residues. DNA for the CDR3: TGTGCCAGCAGTGACGAGTCTAGCGGGAGCGCCTACGAGCAGTACTTC. Translated: CASSDESSGSAYEQYF.

The gene calls are TRBV6-6 and TRBJ1-4; D is perhaps TRBD1 (5 bases). CDR1 MNHNY and CDR2 SVGAGI come from the germline V gene (reference sequence). Trimming removed 4 bases from V and 8 bases from J, with 20 bases in between. The CDR3 totals 16 residues. This chain's CDR3 is CASSSGPSSRGEKLFF. The CDR3 DNA reads as TGTGCCAGCAGTTCTGGGCCCAGCAGCCGGGGGGAAAAACTGTTTTTT.

V gene TRBV13 combines with J gene TRBJ2-7; a weak D match, TRBD1 (6 bases). CDR3 length: 17 amino acids. Germline V gives CDR1 PRHDT, CDR2 FYEKMQ (reference sequence). V was shortened by 5 bases and J by 2 bases, with 22 bases between the two germline ends. CDR3 sequence (DNA): TGTGCCAGCAGCCAGGGGAGACGTTCGCGAACCACCTACGAGCAGTACTTC. This translates into CASSQGRRSRTTYEQYF.

In this sample, this clone turned up once. CDR3 region: CASSLVAGEIHEQYF. CDR3 coding DNA: TGCGCCAGCAGCTTGGTGGCAGGGGAAATCCACGAGCAGTACTTC. The V call is TRBV5-1, the J call TRBJ2-7; a possible D gene is TRBD1 (6 bases). CDR1 is SGHRS and CDR2 is YFSETQ in the germline V gene. V lost 0 bases, J lost 5 bases, and 15 bases lay in between. The CDR3 sequence is 15 residues long.

The chain carries TRBV4-3 and TRBJ2-5; 8 nucleotides line up with TRBD1. The J segment lost 5 bases and the V segment lost 0 bases, leaving 11 bases of the junction unmatched. CDR3 length equals 17 residues. Germline CDR1 and CDR2: LGHNA and YSLEER. CDR3 bases: TGCGCCAGCAGCCAAGATGTCGGCACAGGGGGTGGGGAGACCCAGTACTTC. Translating gives CASSQDVGTGGGETQYF.

V and J are TRBV6-1 and TRBJ2-7; 7 nucleotides line up with TRBD2. The junction had 8 bases not matched to a gene; V was cut back by 7 bases and J by 2 bases. Germline assignment: CDR1 MNHNS and CDR2 SASEGT. This CDR3 is 14 amino acids long. The CDR3 DNA reads TGTGCCAGCATTGAGACTAGCCCAACCTACGAGCAGTACTTC. Amino acids: CASIETSPTYEQYF.

This clone was counted once. The rearrangement links TRBV19 to TRBJ2-2; 8 bases are a match to TRBD2. V dropped 4 bases and J dropped 7; count of bases not matched to a gene: 8. The CDR3 consists of 15 residues. Germline CDR1 reads LNHDA; CDR2 reads SQIVND (reference sequence). CDR3 loop: CASSKASGGGGELFF. The CDR3 nucleotides are TGTGCCAGTAGTAAAGCGAGCGGGGGAGGCGGGGAGCTGTTTTTT.

The rearrangement uses TRBV11-2 and TRBJ2-7; 9 positions agree with TRBD1. CDR1 SGHAT and CDR2 FQNNGV come from the germline V gene. The length of the CDR3 is 14 residues. Losses at the gene ends were 5 bases for V and 3 bases for J; bases not matched to a gene: 5. CDR3 region: CASSTWDRVYEQYF. The CDR3 bases are TGTGCCAGCAGCACATGGGACAGGGTCTACGAGCAGTACTTC. Full variable domain (remainder filled in from reference TRBV11-2 and TRBJ2-7): EAGVAQSPRYKIIEKRQSVAFWCNPISGHATLYWYQQILGQGPKLLIQFQNNGVVDDSQLPKDRFSAERLKGVDSTLKIQPAKLEDSAVYLCASSTWDRVYEQYFGPGTRLTVT.

V and J are TRBV19 and TRBJ1-4, with D perhaps TRBD1 (5 bases). V lost 1 base, J lost 0 bases, and 9 bases lay in between. The CDR3 sequence is 16 residues long. From germline, CDR1 is LNHDA and CDR2 SQIVND (reference sequence). The CDR3 loop is CASSIATASTNEKLFF. CDR3 in DNA: TGTGCCAGTAGTATAGCGACAGCCTCAACTAATGAAAAACTGTTTTTT.

This clone showed up just a few times. V usage is TRBV30 and J usage is TRBJ2-4; tentatively, D is TRBD1 (7 bases). Per the germline V gene, CDR1 is GTSNPN and CDR2 is SVGIG (reference sequence). This CDR3 comprises 13 residues. The V and J ends lost 5 bases and 4 bases respectively, with 12 bases between them. CDR3: CAWGRDRKNIQYF. CDR3 DNA: TGTGCCTGGGGGCGGGACAGAAAAAACATTCAGTACTTC.

V and J are TRBV10-3 and TRBJ1-1, with D perhaps matching TRBD1 (6 bases). CDR1 and CDR2 (germline): ENHRY, SYGVKD. Deletions cut 6 bases from V and 2 bases from J, with 16 bases between. The CDR3 consists of 15 residues. CDR3 DNA: TGTGCCATCAGGGGATTGGACAGTCCCAACACTGAAGCTTTCTTT. Its translation is CAIRGLDSPNTEAFF.

The chain links TRBV6-5 to TRBJ1-2, with 8 bases aligning to TRBD1. The length of the CDR3 is 14 residues. V trimming: 5 bases; J trimming: 4 bases; junction bases outside the gene matches: 6. The germline V gene has CDR1 MNHEY and CDR2 SVGAGI. The CDR3 is CASSNGQGLYGYTF. CDR3 in DNA: TGTGCCAGCAGTAACGGACAGGGCCTCTATGGCTACACCTTC.